These T cell receptor beta chains were read from a single sample in a study of shared T cell receptors in the human thymus. Method: immunoSEQ multiplex PCR; TCRdb's copy keeps in-frame clones and lacks some. The repertoire holds about 730,000 clones, with 80% to 90% as singletons. Another study also made use of these data, one on human thymus T cells.

Sequenced: thymocytes. The source is a girl under two years old with a congenital heart defect. CDR3s include the opening cysteine and the closing phenylalanine or tryptophan. The D gene is left open where the match is weak.

DNA | CDR3 | V | D | J
TGTGCCAGCAGTCCCGGGTGGGAGGGCAGGGCATATCAGCCCCAGCATTTT | CASSPGWEGRAYQPQHF | TRBV28 | - | TRBJ1-5
TGTGCCAGTAGTGCAGGACAGGGGCGGGCAGATACGCAGTATTTT | CASSAGQGRADTQYF | TRBV19 | TRBD1 | TRBJ2-3
TGTGCCAGCCGATGGACAGGGGAGAATGGCTACACCTTC | CASRWTGENGYTF | TRBV27 | TRBD1 | TRBJ1-2
TGTGCCATCAGTGAGGCAAACAGGGTCGACGGCTATGGCTACACCTTC | CAISEANRVDGYGYTF | TRBV10-3 | - | TRBJ1-2
TGTGCCAGCAGTGAGCCACCCCGACAGGGGGTGAGGATCTATGAGCAGTTCTTC | CASSEPPRQGVRIYEQFF | TRBV2 | TRBD1 | TRBJ2-1
TGTGCCAGCAGCGGGGGGTCTGGGGCCTACGAGCAGTACTTC | CASSGGSGAYEQYF | TRBV5-5 | - | TRBJ2-7
TGTGCCAGCAGCCAATGGACAGCCCCGACCTCTGGGGCCAACGTCCTGACTTTC | CASSQWTAPTSGANVLTF | TRBV4-2 | - | TRBJ2-6
TGTGCCAGCAGCCCCCGGGACAGTTTCAATCAGCCCCAGCATTTT | CASSPRDSFNQPQHF | TRBV6-5 | TRBD1 | TRBJ1-5
TGCGCCAGCAGCTTGGCCAGGCTATCTGGGGCCAACGTCCTGACTTTC | CASSLARLSGANVLTF | TRBV5-1 | - | TRBJ2-6
TGCGCCAGCAGCCAAGGATACAGCAGGAGCAATCAGCCCCAGCATTTT | CASSQGYSRSNQPQHF | TRBV4-1 | - | TRBJ1-5
TGTGCCAGCAGCTTAGGGGGCGCGAATACTGGAAACACCATATATTTT | CASSLGGANTGNTIYF | TRBV11-2 | - | TRBJ1-3
TGTGCCAGCAGCCCACCCCCACGAGACGAAAGGGGCCCAAAGGGGGGCAATCAGCCCCAGCATTTT | CASSPPPRDERGPKGGNQPQHF | TRBV7-7 | - | TRBJ1-5
TGTGCCAGCAGCCCCCCGGGGGGAAGAGGGGCAACGAACACTGAAGCTTTCTTT | CASSPPGGRGATNTEAFF | TRBV9 | - | TRBJ1-1
TGTGCCAGCAGTTACCGGTCCGGAACTAATGAAAAACTGTTTTTT | CASSYRSGTNEKLFF | TRBV6-6 | - | TRBJ1-4
TGCAGCGTTGACCCTACAGGGCGCGAGCAGTACTTC | CSVDPTGREQYF | TRBV29-1 | - | TRBJ2-7
TGTGCCAGCAGTTTAAGTCAGGGGATGAACACTGAAGCTTTCTTT | CASSLSQGMNTEAFF | TRBV28 | - | TRBJ1-1
TGTGCCAGCAGTAATACTGATTCCGGGGGCTCCTACGAGCAGTACTTC | CASSNTDSGGSYEQYF | TRBV27 | - | TRBJ2-7